The text below deals with one T cell receptor beta chain. Its antigen is unidentified. The sample comes from a study of OX40 agonist ivuxolimab in advanced cancers. On the study more broadly: Antecedent anti-PD-1, anti-PD-L1 or anti-CTLA-4 therapy was permissible, with under 50% having received some.

The repertoire was sequenced with immunoSEQ multiplex PCR; TCRdb's copy has only in-frame clones and lacks some. This table has more than 65,000 clones, about 81% appearing once. CDR1 and CDR2 (germline): GTSNPN, SVGIG (reference sequence). There are 14 residues in the CDR3. The V gene end was trimmed by 4 bases and the J gene end by 4 bases; junction bases not matched to a gene: 9. Overall study results and limits: Both CD4+ and CD8+ T cell populations in blood had undergone clonal expansion by week 6 at 0.1 to 3.0 mg/kg. Relative to CD4+, CD8+ T cells held more expanded clones on average.

This material consisted of CD4+ or CD8+ T cells sorted from blood, taken in a trial of the OX40 agonist ivuxolimab. The sequence was obtained from an adult with an advanced solid tumor such as melanoma, head and neck, liver or kidney cancer. The chain joins TRBV30 to TRBJ2-7; 8 positions agree with TRBD1. The chain's CDR3 is CAWTLGQGNYEQYF. The CDR3 DNA reads as TGTGCCTGGACCCTCGGACAGGGTAATTACGAGCAGTACTTC.